Listed below are T cell receptor beta chains from one sample, sequenced in a study of blood T cell repertoires in COVID-19. TCRdb's table, derived via immunoSEQ multiplex PCR, lists solely in-frame clones and lacks some. The sample records 55,000 to 65,000 clones, approximately 90% being singletons. Sequenced sample: peripheral blood. The source of these receptors is a woman older than 75 with active COVID-19. Both conserved end residues are part of each CDR3. D genes are given only for firm matches. The size of a clone is reported for some rows only, either as once, few or many, or as a class for expanded clones.

D: TRBD2
J: TRBJ2-1
V: TRBV3-1/TRBV3-2
size: .
CDR3: CASSQRRGGGYEQFF
DNA: TGTGCCAGCAGCCAACGGCGGGGGGGCGGTTATGAGCAGTTCTTC

D: .
J: TRBJ2-3
V: TRBV29-1
size: once
CDR3: CSGEVPVSGDTQYF
DNA: TGCAGCGGTGAGGTCCCGGTGAGCGGGGATACGCAGTATTTT

D: TRBD1
J: TRBJ2-1
V: TRBV27
size: .
CDR3: CASRPGQGPTSYNEQFF
DNA: TGTGCCAGCAGACCGGGACAGGGACCAACTTCCTACAATGAGCAGTTCTTC

D: .
J: TRBJ1-1
V: TRBV7-9
size: once
CDR3: CASSLDIIDTEAFF
DNA: TGTGCCAGCAGCTTGGACATAATCGACACTGAAGCTTTCTTT

D: .
J: TRBJ2-2
V: TRBV12-3/TRBV12-4
size: few
CDR3: CASSAGTGELFF
DNA: TGTGCCAGCAGTGCAGGGACCGGGGAGCTGTTTTTT

D: TRBD2
J: TRBJ2-5
V: TRBV13
size: .
CDR3: CASSGETSGTQETQYF
DNA: TGTGCCAGCAGCGGAGAGACTAGCGGCACACAAGAGACCCAGTACTTC

D: TRBD2
J: TRBJ2-5
V: TRBV24-1
size: .
CDR3: CATSDPGTSGVGGETQYF
DNA: TGTGCCACCAGTGATCCCGGGACTAGCGGGGTTGGGGGAGAGACCCAGTACTTC

D: TRBD2
J: TRBJ2-7
V: TRBV24-1
size: .
CDR3: CATSVSSGVTYEQYF
DNA: TGTGCCACCAGTGTCTCTAGCGGGGTGACCTACGAGCAGTACTTC

D: TRBD1
J: TRBJ2-7
V: TRBV11-2
size: .
CDR3: CASSFAAGTGTYEQYF
DNA: TGTGCCAGCAGCTTCGCCGCCGGGACAGGCACCTACGAGCAGTACTTC

D: TRBD1
J: TRBJ2-5
V: TRBV5-1
size: .
CDR3: CASSQETGGEETQYF
DNA: TGCGCCAGCAGCCAAGAGACAGGGGGTGAGGAGACCCAGTACTTC

D: .
J: TRBJ2-1
V: TRBV3-1/TRBV3-2
size: .
CDR3: CASSREYNEQFF
DNA: TGTGCCAGCAGCCGGGAGTACAATGAGCAGTTCTTC

D: .
J: TRBJ1-6
V: TRBV30
size: few
CDR3: CAWMDSYNSPLHF
DNA: TGTGCCTGGATGGACAGCTATAATTCACCCCTCCACTTT

D: .
J: TRBJ2-2
V: TRBV7-2
size: .
CDR3: CASSPVGPNTGELFF
DNA: TGTGCCAGCAGCCCCGTGGGGCCCAACACCGGGGAGCTGTTTTTT

D: TRBD2
J: TRBJ2-3
V: TRBV19
size: .
CDR3: CASSIGTSGGLDTQYF
DNA: TGTGCCAGTAGTATAGGGACTAGCGGGGGGTTGGATACGCAGTATTTT

D: TRBD1
J: TRBJ1-2
V: TRBV15
size: .
CDR3: CATSGQIGLQGAAGYTF
DNA: TGTGCCACCAGCGGCCAGATTGGGTTACAGGGGGCGGCTGGCTACACCTTC

D: .
J: TRBJ2-2
V: TRBV7-7
size: .
CDR3: CASSLNSEGGELFF
DNA: TGTGCTAGCAGCTTAAATAGCGAAGGTGGGGAGCTGTTTTTT

D: .
J: TRBJ2-3
V: TRBV28
size: .
CDR3: CASSSPTGSTDTQYF
DNA: TGTGCCAGCAGTTCCCCCACCGGGTCCACAGATACGCAGTATTTT

D: .
J: TRBJ2-3
V: TRBV2
size: once
CDR3: CASSDEDTDTQYF
DNA: TGTGCCAGCAGTGATGAGGACACAGATACGCAGTATTTT

D: TRBD2
J: TRBJ2-3
V: TRBV7-8
size: .
CDR3: CASRRTSGRTDTQYF
DNA: TGTGCCAGCAGGCGGACTAGCGGCCGCACAGATACGCAGTATTTT

D: TRBD2
J: TRBJ2-7
V: TRBV7-6
size: few
CDR3: CASSYISGTSGNEQYF
DNA: TGTGCCAGCAGCTACATATCCGGGACTAGCGGGAACGAGCAGTACTTC

D: .
J: TRBJ2-7
V: TRBV21-1
size: .
CDR3: CASSDRTGVSYEQYF
DNA: TGTGCCAGCAGCGACCGGACAGGTGTCTCCTACGAGCAGTACTTC

D: .
J: TRBJ1-3
V: TRBV29-1
size: .
CDR3: CSVDSGAGNTIYF
DNA: TGCAGCGTTGACTCGGGGGCTGGAAACACCATATATTTT

D: .
J: TRBJ2-1
V: TRBV7-8
size: .
CDR3: CASSLLQAFNNEQFF
DNA: TGTGCCAGCAGCTTATTACAGGCCTTTAACAATGAGCAGTTCTTC

D: .
J: TRBJ1-5
V: TRBV5-5
size: once
CDR3: CASSLDAGGNQPQHF
DNA: TGTGCCAGCAGCTTGGATGCGGGGGGCAATCAGCCCCAGCATTTT

D: TRBD1
J: TRBJ2-2
V: TRBV6-6
size: few
CDR3: CASSPRDSYTGELFF
DNA: TGTGCCAGCAGTCCCCGGGACAGCTACACCGGGGAGCTGTTTTTT

D: .
J: TRBJ2-2
V: TRBV11-3
size: .
CDR3: CASSLSPDKTGELFF
DNA: TGTGCCAGCAGCTTATCTCCAGATAAGACCGGGGAGCTGTTTTTT

D: .
J: TRBJ1-4
V: TRBV3-1/TRBV3-2
size: .
CDR3: CASSQEGPGLNEKLFF
DNA: TGTGCCAGCAGCCAAGAAGGGCCAGGGCTTAATGAAAAACTGTTTTTT

D: TRBD2
J: TRBJ2-3
V: TRBV10-3
size: .
CDR3: CAISESGSGSIDTQYF
DNA: TGTGCCATCAGTGAGTCGGGTAGCGGGAGTATTGATACGCAGTATTTT

D: .
J: TRBJ2-1
V: TRBV6-5
size: .
CDR3: CASSYSTGEQFF
DNA: TGTGCCAGCAGTTATTCGACGGGGGAGCAGTTCTTC

D: TRBD1
J: TRBJ1-2
V: TRBV6-5
size: .
CDR3: CASRDRLHYGYTF
DNA: TGTGCCAGCAGGGACAGGTTACACTATGGCTACACCTTC

D: TRBD2
J: TRBJ2-2
V: TRBV7-8
size: .
CDR3: CASIPGLAGPQTNTGELFF
DNA: TGTGCCAGCATACCGGGACTAGCGGGACCCCAAACGAACACCGGGGAGCTGTTTTTT

D: .
J: TRBJ1-2
V: TRBV5-8
size: .
CDR3: CASSLRGGLAGYTF
DNA: TGTGCCAGCAGCCTCCGGGGGGGACTAGCTGGCTACACCTTC

D: .
J: TRBJ1-1
V: TRBV3-1/TRBV3-2
size: .
CDR3: CASSQQTGAQAFF
DNA: TGTGCCAGCAGCCAGCAGACAGGTGCTCAAGCTTTCTTT

D: .
J: TRBJ1-2
V: TRBV5-4
size: .
CDR3: CASSTGANYGYTF
DNA: TGTGCCAGCAGCACAGGAGCGAACTATGGCTACACCTTC

D: TRBD2
J: TRBJ2-3
V: TRBV19
size: .
CDR3: CASTTSGRGLPDTQYF
DNA: TGTGCCAGTACGACTAGCGGGAGGGGACTCCCAGATACGCAGTATTTT

D: TRBD1
J: TRBJ2-1
V: TRBV28
size: .
CDR3: CASTPLSLRDRASHSYNEQFF
DNA: TGTGCCAGCACTCCCCTAAGTCTCAGGGACAGGGCTTCACACTCCTACAATGAGCAGTTCTTC

D: .
J: TRBJ2-4
V: TRBV3-1/TRBV3-2
size: .
CDR3: CASSQGFGVAKNIQYF
DNA: TGTGCCAGCAGCCAAGGGTTTGGAGTAGCCAAAAACATTCAGTACTTC

D: .
J: TRBJ1-4
V: TRBV27
size: .
CDR3: CASSLSRNEKLFF
DNA: TGTGCCAGCAGTTTATCCAGAAATGAAAAACTGTTTTTT

D: TRBD2
J: TRBJ2-1
V: TRBV4-2
size: .
CDR3: CASSQVGLAGGPYEQFF
DNA: TGTGCCAGCAGCCAAGTGGGACTAGCGGGAGGGCCCTATGAGCAGTTCTTC

D: .
J: TRBJ1-5
V: TRBV4-2
size: .
CDR3: CASSQVMKKPVDQPQHF
DNA: TGTGCCAGCAGCCAAGTAATGAAAAAACCGGTGGATCAGCCCCAGCATTTT

D: TRBD2
J: TRBJ2-2
V: TRBV6-6
size: .
CDR3: CASSYRTGTSGSERMNTGELFF
DNA: TGTGCCAGCAGCTATAGAACCGGGACTAGCGGGAGTGAACGCATGAACACCGGGGAGCTGTTTTTT

D: .
J: TRBJ2-1
V: TRBV7-8
size: .
CDR3: CASSQVSGVYNEQFF
DNA: TGTGCCAGCAGCCAGGTTTCAGGGGTCTACAATGAGCAGTTCTTC

D: TRBD2
J: TRBJ2-1
V: TRBV5-4
size: .
CDR3: CASSLDPLAGDNEQFF
DNA: TGTGCCAGCAGCTTGGATCCCCTAGCGGGGGATAATGAGCAGTTCTTC

D: TRBD1
J: TRBJ1-1
V: TRBV7-2
size: .
CDR3: CASSSRTGLGTEAFF
DNA: TGTGCCAGCAGCTCCCGGACAGGGTTGGGGACTGAAGCTTTCTTT

D: TRBD1
J: TRBJ2-7
V: TRBV28
size: .
CDR3: CASRGQGSYEQYF
DNA: TGTGCAAGCAGGGGACAGGGGTCCTACGAGCAGTACTTC

D: .
J: TRBJ1-5
V: TRBV5-6
size: once
CDR3: CASSGGYGNSNQPQHF
DNA: TGTGCCAGCAGCGGAGGGTACGGGAATAGCAATCAGCCCCAGCATTTT

D: TRBD1
J: TRBJ2-3
V: TRBV6-4
size: .
CDR3: CASSETGDFTDTQYF
DNA: TGTGCCAGCAGTGAGACAGGGGACTTCACAGATACGCAGTATTTT

D: .
J: TRBJ1-6
V: TRBV7-8
size: once
CDR3: CASSLEGASYNSPLHF
DNA: TGTGCCAGCAGCTTAGAAGGGGCGTCCTATAATTCACCCCTCCACTTT

D: .
J: TRBJ2-5
V: TRBV29-1
size: .
CDR3: CSGAPGVQETQYF
DNA: TGCAGCGGGGCCCCCGGGGTCCAAGAGACCCAGTACTTC

D: .
J: TRBJ1-6
V: TRBV3-1/TRBV3-2
size: few
CDR3: CASSLQGNSPLHF
DNA: TGTGCCAGCAGCCTTCAGGGAAATTCACCCCTCCACTTT

D: TRBD2
J: TRBJ2-7
V: TRBV2
size: .
CDR3: CASSGLAGGGEQYF
DNA: TGTGCCAGCAGTGGGCTAGCGGGAGGAGGGGAGCAGTACTTC

D: TRBD1
J: TRBJ2-7
V: TRBV23-1
size: once
CDR3: CASSQSGHQLGTGVSEQYF
DNA: TGCGCCAGCAGTCAATCTGGGCATCAATTGGGGACAGGGGTAAGCGAGCAGTACTTC

D: .
J: TRBJ1-2
V: TRBV10-2
size: .
CDR3: CASSVGQGISGYTF
DNA: TGCGCCAGCAGTGTTGGCCAGGGAATAAGTGGCTACACCTTC

D: TRBD2
J: TRBJ2-5
V: TRBV29-1
size: few
CDR3: CSGTTAGGPLETQYF
DNA: TGCAGCGGGACAACGGCGGGAGGGCCGCTGGAGACCCAGTACTTC

D: .
J: TRBJ2-5
V: TRBV2
size: .
CDR3: CATRGGQETQYF
DNA: TGTGCCACCCGCGGCGGCCAAGAGACCCAGTACTTC

D: .
J: TRBJ2-2
V: TRBV3-1/TRBV3-2
size: .
CDR3: CASSSFETGELFF
DNA: TGTGCCAGCTCTAGCTTTGAAACCGGGGAGCTGTTTTTT